Presented here are 7 T cell receptor beta chains from one specimen sequenced in a study of T-cell memory formation after mild COVID-19. TCRdb fed the 5' RACE reads into MiXCR, producing one record per CDR3 protein. The table has about 540,000 distinct CDR3 sequences, around 20% seen once; the top ten hold under 15%. Source material: PBMCs or a T cell subset sorted from them (not recorded which). Receptor source: an adult woman who had mild COVID-19 (a few samples of this study predate the infection). Cell type and time point are not known.

This clonotype was seen a handful of times. V is TRBV5-6 and J is TRBJ2-2; the D is unclear. CDR3 size: 16 residues. V was clipped by 1 base and J by 0 bases, with 10 bases between them. CDR1 is SGHDT and CDR2 is YYEEEE in the germline V gene. CDR3 sequence: CASSLPPLTNTGELFF. The CDR3 nucleotides read TGTGCCAGCAGCTTGCCGCCCCTAACGAACACCGGGGAGCTGTTTTTT.

This clonotype was detected only a few times. The J gene is TRBJ2-5, the V gene TRBV7-9; TRBD1 matches 10 bases. Germline V lookup: CDR1 SEHNR, CDR2 FQNEAQ (reference sequence). CDR3 length: 15 amino acids. The V segment lost 5 bases and the J segment 5 bases; nucleotides outside the gene matches: 8. This chain's CDR3 is CASSLIGTGDETQYF. CDR3 DNA: TGTGCCAGCAGCCTGATTGGGACAGGGGACGAGACCCAGTACTTC.

This clonotype was seen only a few times. This rearrangement joins TRBV7-9 to TRBJ2-7; TRBD1 matches 7 bases. The germline V gene encodes CDR1 SEHNR and CDR2 FQNEAQ (reference sequence). This CDR3 region has 15 residues. The J segment lost 3 bases and the V segment lost 4 bases, leaving 9 bases of the junction unmatched. DNA of the CDR3: TGTGCCAGCAGCTCGTCCGGGACAGCCTACTACGAGCAGTACTTC. This gives the protein CASSSSGTAYYEQYF.

A remark on this clonotype: A read error may account for a junction end that differs from germline. This chain uses TRBV5-1 with TRBJ2-3; D not resolved. There are 14 residues in the CDR3. The germline V gene has CDR1 SGHRS and CDR2 YFSETQ. CDR3 amino acids: CARSLEHGDAAQYF. The CDR3 DNA is TGCGCCAGAAGCTTGGAACACGGCGATGCGGCGCAGTATTTT.

The CDR3 here is CASSLEGGWGFTEAFF. The CDR3 nucleotides are TGTGCCAGCAGTTTAGAGGGGGGTTGGGGTTTCACTGAAGCTTTCTTT. V is TRBV27 and J is TRBJ1-1; D may be TRBD1 (6 bases). Germline V gene sequence: CDR1 MNHEY, CDR2 SMNVEV (reference sequence). V was trimmed by 2 bases and J by 4 bases, leaving 17 bases between them. CDR3 length: 16 amino acids.

The chain employs TRBV7-2 and TRBJ1-4; 9 bases are a match to TRBD1. The CDR3 is made up of 15 amino acids. Germline loops: CDR1 SGHTA, CDR2 FQGNSA. V lost 3 bases and J lost 8; bases outside the gene matches: 7. CDR3: CASSFDRGSHEKLFF. The DNA for the CDR3 is TGTGCCAGCAGCTTCGACAGGGGGAGTCACGAAAAACTGTTTTTT.

V is TRBV9 and J is TRBJ2-7; 10 bases are shared with TRBD1. The V gene end was trimmed by 0 bases and the J gene end by 7 bases; junction bases not matched to a gene: 7. The CDR3 has 15 amino acids. Germline CDR1 and CDR2: SGDLS and YYNGEE. The CDR3 sequence is CASSVGGQGGSEQYF. As DNA, the CDR3 is TGTGCCAGCAGCGTAGGCGGACAGGGGGGTTCAGAGCAGTACTTC.